A selection of T cell receptor beta chains follows, all from one sample in a study of spatial heterogeneity in lung cancer. TCRdb independently ran MiXCR on the 5' RACE reads; one entry per CDR3 protein. The data hold around 92,000 distinct CDR3 sequences, with 9.5% to 15% observed a single time. This specimen was PBMCs, taken at surgery. The receptors stem from a male donor with early-stage non-small cell lung cancer. Both conserved end residues are part of each CDR3. The order of the fields is D gene, clone size, J gene, V gene, CDR3 protein, CDR3 DNA. A D gene is named only where the DNA matches it firmly. Size tells how often a clone was seen (once, few, many) or the class of an expanded clone, and some rows leave it out.

TRBD2 | . | TRBJ2-7 | TRBV7-2 | CASSFQAGTYEQYF | TGTGCCAGCAGCTTTCAAGCGGGGACCTACGAGCAGTACTTC
. | . | TRBJ1-1 | TRBV5-1 | CASSLAGNTEAFF | TGCGCCAGCAGCTTGGCCGGGAACACTGAAGCTTTCTTT
. | few | TRBJ2-5 | TRBV6-1 | CASIQASGAWEETQYF | TGTGCCAGCATTCAGGCCAGCGGAGCATGGGAAGAGACCCAGTACTTC
. | . | TRBJ1-4 | TRBV9 | CASSPGGPNEKLFF | TGTGCCAGCAGCCCGGGGGGCCCTAATGAAAAACTGTTTTTT
. | . | TRBJ2-1 | TRBV12-3/TRBV12-4 | CASSLAPEGNEQFF | TGTGCCAGCAGTTTAGCCCCCGAAGGGAATGAGCAGTTCTTC
. | . | TRBJ1-1 | TRBV4-1 | CASSQATFGVNTEAFF | TGCGCCAGCAGCCAAGCTACGTTTGGAGTGAACACTGAAGCTTTCTTT
TRBD2 | . | TRBJ2-2 | TRBV24-1 | CATSETSGSGGELFF | TGTGCCACCAGTGAGACTAGCGGGAGTGGCGGGGAGCTGTTTTTT
. | many | TRBJ1-5 | TRBV10-3 | CAISEGGQQPQHF | TGTGCCATCAGTGAAGGGGGGCAACAGCCCCAGCATTTT
TRBD2 | . | TRBJ2-7 | TRBV6-2/TRBV6-3 | CASSASRGTSGGFSYEQYF | TGTGCCAGCAGTGCCAGTCGCGGGACTAGCGGGGGTTTCTCCTACGAGCAGTACTTC
TRBD1 | . | TRBJ1-2 | TRBV20-1 | CSAATGQSNYGYTF | TGCAGTGCCGCAACGGGACAGTCTAACTATGGCTACACCTTC
. | . | TRBJ1-5 | TRBV6-6 | CASIGEGLAPQHF | TGTGCCAGCATCGGGGAGGGGCTGGCGCCCCAGCATTTT
TRBD2 | many | TRBJ2-3 | TRBV20-1 | CSARPTYSGPSTDTQYF | TGCAGTGCTAGGCCCACTTATAGCGGGCCTAGCACAGATACGCAGTATTTT
. | . | TRBJ1-5 | TRBV27 | CASSYKPNRSQHF | TGTGCCAGCAGCTATAAACCTAATCGCTCCCAGCATTTT
. | . | TRBJ2-1 | TRBV15 | CATSGLGATRYSYNEQFF | TGTGCCACCAGCGGCTTAGGGGCTACCCGGTACTCCTACAATGAGCAGTTCTTC
TRBD1 | many | TRBJ1-1 | TRBV18 | CASSPPQDRVRNTEAFF | TGTGCCAGCTCACCACCCCAGGACAGGGTTCGGAACACTGAAGCTTTCTTT
TRBD2 | . | TRBJ2-7 | TRBV3-1 | CASSPGLYYEQYF | TGTGCCAGCAGCCCGGGACTATACTACGAGCAGTACTTC
TRBD2 | many | TRBJ2-1 | TRBV29-1 | CSVGEGGLAGPREQFF | TGCAGCGTGGGGGAAGGGGGACTAGCGGGACCCCGGGAGCAGTTCTTC
TRBD2 | many | TRBJ2-1 | TRBV25-1 | CASSRTSYGSGEQFF | TGTGCCAGCAGTCGGACTAGCTACGGTAGTGGTGAGCAGTTCTTC
. | . | TRBJ2-5 | TRBV7-8 | CASSLEQGRQETQYF | TGTGCCAGCAGCTTAGAGCAGGGACGCCAAGAGACCCAGTACTTC
. | few | TRBJ2-1 | TRBV29-1 | CSVDLASSYNEQFF | TGCAGCGTTGATTTGGCCAGCTCCTACAATGAGCAGTTCTTC
. | many | TRBJ2-5 | TRBV14 | CANDPNSGPYGETQYF | TGTGCCAACGACCCCAATAGCGGCCCTTACGGGGAGACCCAGTACTTC
. | . | TRBJ1-5 | TRBV6-6 | CASSYSRRGNQPQHF | TGTGCCAGCAGTTACTCGCGGCGGGGCAATCAGCCCCAGCATTTT
. | . | TRBJ2-4 | TRBV20-1 | CSARESMGLAKNIQYF | TGCAGTGCTAGAGAATCGATGGGGCTAGCCAAAAACATTCAGTACTTC
TRBD1 | . | TRBJ1-5 | TRBV7-9 | CASGDRELNQPQHF | TGTGCCAGTGGGGACAGGGAATTAAATCAGCCCCAGCATTTT
. | few | TRBJ1-1 | TRBV10-3 | CAINGALNTEAFF | TGTGCCATCAACGGTGCGTTGAACACTGAAGCTTTCTTT
. | many | TRBJ1-5 | TRBV21-1 | CASSKVRRYSNQPQHF | TGTGCCAGCAGCAAAGTGAGGCGTTATAGCAATCAGCCCCAGCATTTT
TRBD2 | . | TRBJ2-7 | TRBV30 | CAWRIGTNNEQYF | TGTGCCTGGAGAATAGGGACTAATAACGAGCAGTACTTC
. | few | TRBJ2-5 | TRBV9 | CASSSRMQETQYF | TGTGCCAGCAGCTCTAGGATGCAAGAGACCCAGTACTTC
. | . | TRBJ2-5 | TRBV9 | CASSVGVSGETQYF | TGTGCCAGCAGCGTAGGAGTCTCCGGGGAGACCCAGTACTTC
. | . | TRBJ2-1 | TRBV6-2/TRBV6-3 | CASSYGGPSYNEQFF | TGTGCCAGCAGTTACGGGGGGCCCTCCTACAATGAGCAGTTCTTC
TRBD1 | . | TRBJ1-2 | TRBV25-1 | CASTPRTGLGYTF | TGTGCCAGCACCCCCAGGACAGGGCTTGGCTACACCTTC
TRBD2 | . | TRBJ2-3 | TRBV4-3 | CASSQGLARVTDTQYF | TGCGCCAGCAGCCAAGGACTAGCTAGGGTCACAGATACGCAGTATTTT
TRBD1 | few | TRBJ2-7 | TRBV6-1 | CASRITGTGIYEQYF | TGTGCCAGCAGAATAACCGGGACAGGGATCTACGAGCAGTACTTC
. | . | TRBJ2-3 | TRBV20-1 | CSAGRATGRTDTQYF | TGCAGTGCCGGTCGGGCAACCGGACGCACAGATACGCAGTATTTT
. | many | TRBJ2-1 | TRBV27 | CASSLGGSYNEQFF | TGTGCCAGCAGTTTGGGGGGCTCCTACAATGAGCAGTTCTTC
. | few | TRBJ1-2 | TRBV4-2 | CASSAARTGGPYGYTF | TGTGCCAGCAGCGCGGCGCGCACAGGAGGACCCTATGGCTACACCTTC
. | . | TRBJ1-5 | TRBV6-1 | CASGTSLNQPQHF | TGTGCCAGCGGAACTTCACTGAATCAGCCCCAGCATTTT
TRBD1 | . | TRBJ2-7 | TRBV7-9 | CASSSTGLHLYEQYF | TGTGCCAGCAGCTCGACAGGGCTGCACCTCTACGAGCAGTACTTC
TRBD2 | . | TRBJ2-5 | TRBV5-4 | CASSAGTSGGQETQYF | TGTGCCAGCAGCGCCGGGACTAGCGGGGGGCAAGAGACCCAGTACTTC
TRBD1 | few | TRBJ2-2 | TRBV7-2 | CASSPGTVANTGELFF | TGTGCCAGCAGCCCCGGGACAGTGGCGAACACCGGGGAGCTGTTTTTT
TRBD1 | . | TRBJ2-5 | TRBV7-2 | CASSSGQKISETQYF | TGTGCCAGCAGCTCGGGACAGAAAATTTCAGAGACCCAGTACTTC
. | few | TRBJ1-4 | TRBV12-3/TRBV12-4 | CASSLGRRGEKLFF | TGTGCCAGCAGTTTGGGACGGAGGGGCGAAAAACTGTTTTTT
TRBD1 | many | TRBJ1-3 | TRBV28 | CASSLWDRGSGNTIYF | TGTGCCAGCAGTTTATGGGACAGGGGTTCCGGAAACACCATATATTTT
. | few | TRBJ1-5 | TRBV4-3 | CASSQDRGGPQPQHF | TGCGCCAGCAGCCAAGACAGGGGCGGTCCTCAGCCCCAGCATTTT
TRBD2 | few | TRBJ2-1 | TRBV20-1 | CSARDSGRARKAEQFF | TGCAGTGCTAGAGATAGCGGGAGGGCCCGTAAAGCTGAGCAGTTCTTC
. | few | TRBJ2-3 | TRBV9 | CASSPTGPPWGDTQYF | TGTGCCAGCAGCCCAACGGGACCCCCCTGGGGGGATACGCAGTATTTT
TRBD1 | few | TRBJ2-5 | TRBV4-3 | CASSQEWNRGTETQYF | TGCGCCAGCAGCCAAGAATGGAACAGGGGCACAGAGACCCAGTACTTC
. | few | TRBJ2-7 | TRBV5-5 | CASSLATVTYEQYF | TGTGCCAGCAGCTTGGCGACAGTGACCTACGAGCAGTACTTC
. | . | TRBJ1-4 | TRBV3-1 | CASSQDPYSTNEKLFF | TGTGCCAGCAGCCAAGATCCCTATAGTACTAATGAAAAACTGTTTTTT
. | . | TRBJ1-1 | TRBV5-1 | CASSLGTVYTEAFF | TGCGCCAGCAGCTTGGGGACGGTATACACTGAAGCTTTCTTT
TRBD2 | . | TRBJ2-3 | TRBV12-3/TRBV12-4 | CASSITSGRTDTQYF | TGTGCCAGCAGTATCACTAGCGGGCGAACAGATACGCAGTATTTT
TRBD1 | few | TRBJ2-1 | TRBV5-4 | CASSLGTGGYNEQFF | TGTGCCAGCAGCTTGGGGACAGGGGGGTACAATGAGCAGTTCTTC
TRBD1 | few | TRBJ2-5 | TRBV29-1 | CSAGQGQETQYF | TGCAGCGCCGGACAGGGCCAAGAGACCCAGTACTTC
TRBD1 | few | TRBJ2-5 | TRBV18 | CASSSGGQETQYF | TGTGCCAGCTCATCAGGGGGTCAAGAGACCCAGTACTTC